A single sample is the source of the 32 T cell receptor beta chains below, sequenced in a study of T cell repertoires in cytomegalovirus infection. TCRdb recomputed calls from the reads with MiXCR, one row per CDR3 protein. The sample yields some 320,000 distinct CDR3 sequences, around 9.5% seen once. Sequenced material: PBMCs. The receptors come from a human donor in good health (CMV status not recorded). Some clones in this sample may be carry-over from other donors' samples.

V usage is TRBV7-2 and J usage is TRBJ1-6; unclear D gene. With 1 base removed from V and 6 bases from J, the gap between germline ends came to 10 bases. From germline, CDR1 is SGHTA and CDR2 FQGNSA. This CDR3 comprises 15 residues. Here the CDR3 DNA reads TGTGCCAGCAGCTTAGGAGGCCAGTTTAATTCACCCCTCCACTTT. Amino acid sequence: CASSLGGQFNSPLHF.

With regard to this clonotype: No conserved phenylalanine or tryptophan is present at the end of the CDR3, so a read error is the likely explanation. Because the CDR3's place on the DNA is in doubt, the DNA is left out and the CDR3 is given as listed by TCRdb. This chain uses TRBV12-3 or TRBV12-4 with TRBJ2-3; TRBD2 reflects the table's D call only, with no check against the DNA. The CDR3 numbers 13 amino acids, ends counted. The CDR3 spells CASSLNGGSYGFS.

There are a few counts of this clonotype. This chain joins TRBV6-2 or TRBV6-3 and TRBJ2-7, with D possibly matching TRBD1 (6 bases). The V and J ends lost 5 bases and 3 bases respectively, with 14 bases between them. Germline-derived CDR1 and CDR2 are MNHEY and SVGEGT. The CDR3 runs 14 residues. The CDR3 sequence: CASSLSGDIYEQYF. The CDR3 bases are TGTGCCAGCAGTCTGTCAGGGGACATCTACGAGCAGTACTTC.

This chain links TRBV4-2 with TRBJ1-2; TRBD1 matches 9 bases. J lost 5 bases, V lost 4 bases, and 8 bases had no gene match. The germline gives CDR1 LGHNA, CDR2 YNFKEQ. The CDR3 sequence is 15 residues long. Written as DNA, the CDR3 is TGTGCCAGCAGCCCCTCGGACAGGGGAGGTTATGGCTACACCTTC. Its protein product is CASSPSDRGGYGYTF.

This clonotype was seen many times. The chain combines TRBV7-8 with TRBJ1-5, with D perhaps matching TRBD1 (5 bases). The CDR3 length is 17 residues. Per germline, CDR1 SGHVS and CDR2 FQNEAQ. V lost 0 bases, J lost 2 bases, and 14 bases lay in between. The chain's CDR3 is CASSLAGRGYGNQPQHF. The CDR3 bases are TGTGCCAGCAGCTTAGCGGGAAGGGGATATGGCAATCAGCCCCAGCATTTT.

This clonotype appeared a few times. The rearrangement joins TRBV15 to TRBJ1-3, with D hard to call. CDR1 and CDR2 (germline): LNHNV, YYDKDF (reference sequence). The V end was cut by 0 bases, the J end by 4 bases, with 13 bases between. CDR3 length: 16 residues. The CDR3 DNA follows: TGTGCCACCAGCAGAGATCGGCAGGCTTCGGGAAACACCATATATTTT. Protein product: CATSRDRQASGNTIYF.

This clonotype was counted many times. The chain carries TRBV7-2 and TRBJ2-5, with 7 nucleotides matching TRBD2. Germline V lookup: CDR1 SGHTA, CDR2 FQGNSA. The CDR3 consists of 14 residues. Trimming at V came to 3 bases and at J to 2 bases, leaving 3 bases not matched to a gene. This CDR3 is CASSFVGGQETQYF. CDR3 DNA sequence: TGTGCCAGCAGCTTTGTGGGAGGGCAAGAGACCCAGTACTTC.

This clonotype was seen only a few times. The genes are TRBV28 and TRBJ2-1; maybe TRBD2 (5 bases). Germline V gene data show CDR1 as MDHEN and CDR2 as SYDVKM. The CDR3 consists of 13 residues. Trimming pared 2 bases from V and 6 bases from J, leaving 8 bases between. Here the CDR3 reads CASSLTTTNEQFF. The CDR3 bases are TGTGCCAGCAGTTTAACGACTACCAATGAGCAGTTCTTC.

This clonotype was counted ten times or more. The V call is TRBV7-6, the J call TRBJ2-3; 7 positions agree with TRBD2. V was pared by 5 bases and J by 2 bases, with 7 bases of the junction left unmatched. The CDR3 sequence is 15 residues long. CDR1 SGHVS and CDR2 FNYEAQ come from the germline V gene. CDR3 in DNA: TGTGCCAGCAGCGCCCGGCGGGAGTTCACAGATACGCAGTATTTT. Protein sequence: CASSARREFTDTQYF. The full variable domain, rest sourced from reference TRBV7-6 and TRBJ2-3, is GAGVSQSPRYKVTKRGQDVALRCDPISGHVSLYWYRQALGQGPEFLTYFNYEAQQDKSGLPNDRFSAERPEGSISTLTIQRTEQRDSAMYRCASSARREFTDTQYFGPGTRLTVL.

The rearrangement joins TRBV15 to TRBJ2-5, with 7 bases that match TRBD2. V trimming: 0 bases; J trimming: 4 bases; junction bases outside the gene matches: 5. The germline V gene encodes CDR1 LNHNV and CDR2 YYDKDF (reference sequence). This CDR3 is built from 15 residues. The CDR3 reads CATSRDPGGRETQYF. In DNA form, the CDR3 reads TGTGCCACCAGCAGAGATCCGGGGGGAAGAGAGACCCAGTACTTC.

The sample holds many counts of this clonotype. The chain employs TRBV24-1 and TRBJ1-2; D is undetermined. V lost 4 bases and J 2 bases, leaving 10 bases between the germline ends. The germline V gene has CDR1 KGHDR and CDR2 SFDVKD. The CDR3 sequence is 14 residues long. The CDR3, as DNA: TGTGCCACCAGTGACCGAGGCAGCAACTATGGCTACACCTTC. It encodes CATSDRGSNYGYTF.

In this sample, this clonotype turned up a few times. The chain recombines TRBV4-3 with TRBJ2-1, with TRBD2 matching over 12 bases. This CDR3 is 15 amino acids long. Germline values: CDR1 LGHNA, CDR2 YSLEER. V gave up 2 bases and J gave up 8 bases; unmatched junction bases: 4. The DNA of the CDR3 is TGCGCCAGCAGCCAACTAGCGGGAGGGCTGGATGAGCAGTTCTTC. Its translation: CASSQLAGGLDEQFF.

This clonotype was counted ten times or more. V gene TRBV7-2 combines with J gene TRBJ2-7, with D tentatively TRBD1 (5 bases). Germline-derived CDR1 and CDR2 are SGHTA and FQGNSA. V dropped 5 bases and J dropped 2 bases, with 10 bases sitting between them. This CDR3 has 13 residues. The CDR3, as DNA: TGTGCCAGCAGCGGTGGACATACCTACGAGCAGTACTTC. This codes for CASSGGHTYEQYF.

V is TRBV30 and J is TRBJ1-4; D is uncertain. Germline CDR1 is GTSNPN and CDR2 is SVGIG (reference sequence). The germline V and J ends were trimmed by 3 bases and 5 bases, with 4 bases remaining between them. This CDR3 is 11 amino acids long. CDR3 region: CAWSANEKLFF. DNA for the CDR3: TGTGCCTGGAGCGCAAATGAAAAACTGTTTTTT.

This clonotype has a count of ten or more. V usage is TRBV7-2 and J usage is TRBJ2-7; TRBD1 matches 7 bases. Germline V gives CDR1 SGHTA, CDR2 FQGNSA. The V gene end was trimmed by 5 bases and the J gene end by 1 base; junction bases not matched to a gene: 5. The CDR3 has 14 amino acids. The CDR3 region has the DNA TGTGCCAGCAGCAATAACAGGGGATCCTACGAGCAGTACTTC. Translation: CASSNNRGSYEQYF.

In its sample, this clonotype was seen a few times. The chain combines TRBV25-1 with TRBJ2-7; D tentatively reads TRBD1 or TRBD2 (5 bases each). Germline CDR1 reads MGHDK; CDR2 reads SYGVNS. The CDR3 spans 15 residues. Trimming shortened V by 4 bases and J by 2 bases, and 15 bases separated the two germline ends. Here the CDR3 reads CASSVARQGAYEQYF. CDR3 nucleotides: TGTGCCAGCAGTGTGGCGAGGCAGGGAGCCTACGAGCAGTACTTC.

The chain recombines TRBV11-1 with TRBJ1-1; D unclear. The V end was cut by 5 bases, the J end by 5 bases, with 15 bases between. Germline V lookup: CDR1 SGHAT, CDR2 FQDESV (reference sequence). The CDR3 sequence is 14 residues long. CDR3 sequence reads: CASSRTVGETEAFF. Here the CDR3 DNA reads TGTGCCAGCAGCCGGACCGTCGGGGAGACTGAAGCTTTCTTT.

This clonotype was picked up a small number of times. This chain links TRBV7-3 with TRBJ2-1; 9 nucleotides line up with TRBD2. The CDR3 loop spans 16 amino acids. The junction had 13 bases not matched to a gene; V was cut back by 6 bases and J by 7 bases. Germline V gene lookup returns CDR1 SGHTA and CDR2 FQGTGA. DNA for the CDR3: TGTGCCAGCAGTCCAGTCGGCGGGGGGGCTCCGAATGAGCAGTTCTTC. Translated: CASSPVGGGAPNEQFF.

The CDR3 DNA follows: TGTGCCAGCAGAAACGCCGTCATTTGGTATGGCTACACCTTC. It is translated as CASRNAVIWYGYTF. The chain combines TRBV6-2 or TRBV6-3 with TRBJ1-2, with D unclear. The V gene's germline CDR1 is MNHEY and CDR2 SVGEGT. Trimming removed 6 bases at V and 5 bases at J, with 16 bases between. This CDR3 is built from 14 residues.

This clonotype appeared many times. The chain is built from TRBV7-2 and TRBJ1-3; 8 bases align to TRBD1. V shed 6 bases and J 0 bases; nucleotides not matched to a gene: 4. The CDR3 is 15 amino acids. In germline, CDR1 is SGHTA, CDR2 FQGNSA. The CDR3 here is CASSQGASSGNTIYF. The CDR3 DNA reads TGTGCCAGCAGTCAGGGGGCCAGCTCTGGAAACACCATATATTTT.

This clonotype was seen at least ten times. The chain has TRBV6-5 and TRBJ2-3; D possibly matches TRBD1 or TRBD2 (5 bases each). The CDR3 has 19 residues. Deletions cut 0 bases from V and 0 bases from J, with 19 bases between. Germline V gene lookup returns CDR1 MNHEY and CDR2 SVGAGI. As DNA, the CDR3 is TGTGCCAGCAGTTACTCTTCCGGGACGGGGCCGTCCAGCACAGATACGCAGTATTTT. Residues: CASSYSSGTGPSSTDTQYF.

This rearrangement joins TRBV12-3 or TRBV12-4 to TRBJ2-7; D not resolved. The CDR3 sequence is 12 residues long. V lost 8 bases and J 2 bases, leaving 10 bases between the germline ends. CDR3 residues: CASAWAPYEQYF. CDR3 sequence (DNA): TGTGCCAGCGCATGGGCCCCCTACGAGCAGTACTTC.

The chain couples TRBV19 to TRBJ2-7, with D possibly TRBD1 on 5 matching bases. The V end was cut by 5 bases, the J end by 0 bases, with 11 bases between. From germline, CDR1 is LNHDA and CDR2 SQIVND (reference sequence). This CDR3 region has 14 residues. As DNA, the CDR3 is TGTGCCAGTAGTCGACAGTTAAGCTCCTACGAGCAGTACTTC. Translated: CASSRQLSSYEQYF.

This clonotype was seen a few times. The chain couples TRBV6-2 or TRBV6-3 to TRBJ2-1; 12 nucleotides match TRBD2. V was clipped by 4 bases and J by 4 bases; unmatched bases: 5. Germline V gives CDR1 MNHEY, CDR2 SVGEGT. The CDR3 runs to 16 residues. The CDR3 region is CASSSTLAGGYNEQFF. The CDR3, as DNA: TGTGCCAGCAGTTCGACTCTAGCGGGAGGGTACAATGAGCAGTTCTTC.

The V and J genes are TRBV6-2 or TRBV6-3 and TRBJ1-1; 10 bases match TRBD1. CDR3 size: 15 residues. Unmatched junction bases numbered 2, after V lost 0 bases and J lost 4 bases. In germline, CDR1 is MNHEY, CDR2 SVGEGT. As DNA, the CDR3 is TGTGCCAGCAGTTACTCGGACAGGGGGACCACTGAAGCTTTCTTT. Amino acids: CASSYSDRGTTEAFF.

J is TRBJ2-7 and V is TRBV9; D remains ambiguous. Germline loops: CDR1 SGDLS, CDR2 YYNGEE. The CDR3 has 13 amino acids. Deletions cut 4 bases from V and 7 bases from J, with 15 bases between. In nucleotides, the CDR3 is TGTGCCAGCAGCCTTTATGGAGCCGGGGAGCAGTACTTC. As protein: CASSLYGAGEQYF.

This clonotype has ten or more counts. The chain has TRBV7-2 and TRBJ1-6; TRBD1 might be the D (5 bases). Germline V gene data show CDR1 as SGHTA and CDR2 as FQGNSA. The CDR3 runs to 16 residues. Trimming pared 4 bases from V and 0 bases from J, leaving 10 bases between. The CDR3 DNA sequence: TGTGCCAGCAGCTCAACAGGAAGCTCCTATAATTCACCCCTCCACTTT. As protein: CASSSTGSSYNSPLHF.

This chain links TRBV12-3 or TRBV12-4 with TRBJ1-5; no firm D call. V dropped 6 bases and J dropped 9 bases, with 12 bases sitting between them. This CDR3 comprises 12 residues. The CDR3, as DNA: TGTGCCAGCAGCACCCGCGGGCGGCCCCAGCATTTT. Its protein is CASSTRGRPQHF.

This clonotype showed up many times. This rearrangement joins TRBV7-8 to TRBJ2-3; no firm D call. Per germline, CDR1 SGHVS and CDR2 FQNEAQ. This CDR3 has 18 amino acids. V was trimmed by 5 bases and J by 2 bases, leaving 23 bases between them. CDR3 sequence: CASSLRRLSGSTTDTQYF. For the CDR3, the DNA is TGTGCCAGCAGCCTACGAAGGTTGAGTGGGTCGACCACAGATACGCAGTATTTT.

The chain combines TRBV29-1 with TRBJ1-5, with no clear D. The ends were cut back, 4 bases at V and 0 bases at J, with 7 bases in the middle. The CDR3 covers 13 residues. The germline CDR1 and CDR2 sequences are SQVTM and ANQGSEA. CDR3 sequence: CSVGLNSNQPQHF. As DNA, the CDR3 is TGCAGCGTTGGGCTCAATAGCAATCAGCCCCAGCATTTT.

This clonotype was seen repeatedly, ten times or more. This chain uses TRBV7-2 with TRBJ1-1; tentative D call: TRBD1 (6 bases). The length of the CDR3 is 15 residues. V lost 6 bases and J 1 base, leaving 15 bases between the germline ends. Germline lookup yields CDR1 SGHTA and CDR2 FQGNSA. The CDR3 DNA is TGTGCCAGCAGTCCGAGACAGGCCCGGAACACTGAAGCTTTCTTT. Its protein is CASSPRQARNTEAFF.

This clonotype was counted ten times or more. V and J are TRBV7-2 and TRBJ2-2, with D perhaps TRBD1 (5 bases). Trimming stripped 5 bases from V and 4 bases from J, with 17 bases between. Germline V gene lookup returns CDR1 SGHTA and CDR2 FQGNSA. The CDR3 runs to 16 residues. CDR3 region: CASSAQGPATTGELFF. CDR3 nucleotides: TGTGCCAGCAGCGCCCAGGGCCCCGCGACCACCGGGGAGCTGTTTTTT.